The 25 T cell receptor beta chains below were found in one sample sequenced in a study of blood T cell repertoires in COVID-19. Profiled with immunoSEQ multiplex PCR; TCRdb holds only in-frame clones, not every one. Among some 190,000 clones listed, roughly 89% were seen once. The sequencing input was PBMCs or T cells enriched from blood (not recorded which). All receptors come from a woman aged 40 to 55 with acute COVID-19.

The CDR3 region is CASSLAPGGVGEKLFF. The CDR3 nucleotides are TGTGCCAGCAGCTTAGCCCCCGGGGGAGTAGGGGAAAAACTGTTTTTT. The chain uses TRBV13 and TRBJ1-4, with D perhaps matching TRBD1 (5 bases). The germline V gene encodes CDR1 PRHDT and CDR2 FYEKMQ (reference sequence). The length of the CDR3 is 16 residues. V lost 1 base and J lost 8, with 17 bases in between.

V is TRBV28 and J is TRBJ2-7; TRBD1 matches 7 bases. Germline V gives CDR1 MDHEN, CDR2 SYDVKM. V lost 4 bases and J lost 5; bases outside the gene matches: 11. This CDR3 is built from 15 residues. In DNA form, the CDR3 reads TGTGCCAGCAGTTCAAGCGACAGGGTGAGGAACGAGCAGTACTTC. It specifies CASSSSDRVRNEQYF.

This clone came up once. The CDR3 nucleotides read TGTGCCAGCGGGACAGGAATGAACACTGAAGCTTTCTTT. Encoded protein: CASGTGMNTEAFF. The V call is TRBV2, the J call TRBJ1-1; 8 bases align to TRBD1. V shed 8 bases, J shed 0 bases, and the junction held 2 bases outside the gene matches. The CDR3 has 13 residues. Germline loops: CDR1 SNHLY, CDR2 FYNNEI.

This clone was recorded once. The chain links TRBV18 to TRBJ2-3; the D gene is possibly TRBD2 (5 bases). CDR3 length: 16 amino acids. Germline V gene sequence: CDR1 KGHSH, CDR2 LQKENI. V gave up 5 bases and J gave up 0 bases, with 15 bases separating them. This chain's CDR3 is CASSMPGAASTDTQYF. CDR3 nucleotides: TGTGCCAGCTCAATGCCCGGAGCGGCTAGCACAGATACGCAGTATTTT.

The chain recombines TRBV6-5 with TRBJ1-1, with 11 nucleotides matching TRBD1. This CDR3 contains 15 residues. Trimming removed 4 bases from V and 1 base from J; junction bases left unmatched: 2. Germline CDR1 and CDR2: MNHEY and SVGAGI. CDR3 amino acids: CASSFGTGGNTEAFF. The DNA of the CDR3 is TGTGCCAGCAGTTTTGGGACAGGGGGGAACACTGAAGCTTTCTTT.

The chain carries TRBV19 and TRBJ1-4; tentatively, D is TRBD1 (5 bases). The V and J ends lost 6 bases and 5 bases respectively, with 13 bases between them. CDR1 is LNHDA and CDR2 is SQIVND in the germline V gene (reference sequence). This CDR3 has 14 residues. The chain's CDR3 is CASRYDSRNEKLFF. The CDR3 DNA sequence: TGTGCCAGTAGATATGACAGCCGGAATGAAAAACTGTTTTTT.

In this sample, this clone turned up once. The V call is TRBV19, the J call TRBJ2-7, with 11 bases fitting TRBD2. The CDR3 is 18 amino acids. Per germline, CDR1 LNHDA and CDR2 SQIVND (reference sequence). J was trimmed by 3 bases and V by 6 bases; bases with no gene match: 16. The CDR3 spells CASSSTGVLAGGIYEQYF. The CDR3, as DNA: TGTGCCAGTAGCTCGACAGGAGTTCTAGCGGGAGGTATCTACGAGCAGTACTTC.

This chain connects TRBV18 to TRBJ1-4; D is possibly TRBD1 (5 bases). CDR1 is KGHSH, CDR2 LQKENI, per germline. This CDR3 comprises 15 residues. The germline V and J ends were trimmed by 1 base and 12 bases, with 18 bases remaining between them. DNA for the CDR3: TGTGCCAGCTCACCACGGGGTACGGGGGACGGCGAACTGTTTTTT. Its protein product is CASSPRGTGDGELFF. The full variable domain, its missing parts supplied by reference TRBV18 and TRBJ1-4, is NAGVMQNPRHLVRRRGQEARLRCSPMKGHSHVYWYRQLPEEGLKFMVYLQKENIIDESGMPKERFSAEFPKEGPSILRIQQVVRGDSAAYFCASSPRGTGDGELFFGSGTQLSVL.

V and J are TRBV29-1 and TRBJ1-5, with TRBD1 identical over 9 bases. Germline values: CDR1 SQVTM, CDR2 ANQGSEA. Unmatched junction bases numbered 3, after V lost 4 bases and J lost 5 bases. The CDR3 extends over 13 amino acids. Here the CDR3 DNA reads TGCAGCGTTGGGGGACAGGGTGATCAGCCCCAGCATTTT. It translates to CSVGGQGDQPQHF.

The chain uses TRBV9 and TRBJ1-5; 11 bases map to TRBD1. J was trimmed by 2 bases and V by 0 bases; bases with no gene match: 10. Per germline, CDR1 SGDLS and CDR2 YYNGEE. The CDR3 runs 19 residues. Here the CDR3 reads CASSVVEDRGRGGNQPQHF. Written as DNA, the CDR3 is TGTGCCAGCAGCGTAGTAGAGGACAGGGGGCGAGGGGGCAATCAGCCCCAGCATTTT.

V and J are TRBV27 and TRBJ1-1; 7 bases line up with TRBD1. From germline, CDR1 is MNHEY and CDR2 SMNVEV (reference sequence). The CDR3 totals 14 residues. Unmatched junction bases numbered 9, after V lost 6 bases and J lost 5 bases. The CDR3 spells CASSPTGSSTEAFF. DNA for the CDR3: TGTGCCAGCAGCCCGACAGGGAGTTCGACTGAAGCTTTCTTT.

The rearrangement links TRBV5-6 to TRBJ2-7; no firm D call. V dropped 1 base and J dropped 4 bases, with 12 bases sitting between them. Germline V gene sequence: CDR1 SGHDT, CDR2 YYEEEE. The CDR3 is made up of 14 amino acids. CDR3 loop: CASSLSETMYEQYF. In DNA form, the CDR3 reads TGTGCCAGCAGCTTGTCGGAGACGATGTACGAGCAGTACTTC.

This clone was seen just once. This chain links TRBV5-1 with TRBJ2-7; tentative D call: TRBD1 (6 bases). Germline CDR1 reads SGHRS; CDR2 reads YFSETQ. Trimming cost V 4 bases and J 2 bases, with 16 bases left between them. The CDR3 is 15 residues long. The CDR3 DNA sequence: TGCGCCAGCAGCCTAAGGTCGACAGGAACCTACGAGCAGTACTTC. It specifies CASSLRSTGTYEQYF.

The chain uses TRBV29-1 and TRBJ2-7; D is possibly TRBD1 (6 bases). The CDR3 runs to 12 residues. Germline V CDR1 and CDR2: SQVTM, ANQGSEA. The V and J ends lost 6 bases and 0 bases respectively, with 9 bases between them. The DNA of the CDR3 is TGCAGCGTACCAGGGGACTCCTACGAGCAGTACTTC. It encodes CSVPGDSYEQYF.

The J gene is TRBJ2-5, the V gene TRBV3-1 (or the pseudogene TRBV3-2); TRBD1 might be the D (5 bases). The germline V gene encodes CDR1 LGHDT and CDR2 YNNKEL (reference sequence). The CDR3 is made up of 15 amino acids. Trimming stripped 3 bases from V and 2 bases from J, with 13 bases between. CDR3 protein: CASSHKGEVQETQYF. In nucleotides, the CDR3 is TGTGCCAGCAGCCATAAAGGGGAAGTTCAAGAGACCCAGTACTTC.

V gene TRBV5-5 combines with J gene TRBJ1-4; a possible D gene is TRBD1 (6 bases). Germline-derived CDR1 and CDR2 are SGHKS and YYEKEE (reference sequence). The CDR3 sequence is 16 residues long. The V gene lost 0 bases and the J gene lost 1 base, with 10 bases spanning the gap. The chain's CDR3 is CASSLGDTITNEKLFF. The CDR3 DNA is TGTGCCAGCAGCTTGGGGGACACCATAACTAATGAAAAACTGTTTTTT.

The V gene is TRBV7-9, the J gene TRBJ1-4; 9 bases are a match to TRBD1. Per the germline V gene, CDR1 is SEHNR and CDR2 is FQNEAQ (reference sequence). V was clipped by 5 bases and J by 0 bases; unmatched bases: 7. There are 17 residues in the CDR3. The CDR3 nucleotides read TGTGCCAGCAGCGTCTGGGACAGGGTTTCAACTAATGAAAAACTGTTTTTT. It yields the protein CASSVWDRVSTNEKLFF.

The chain recombines TRBV28 with TRBJ2-5; D ambiguous. The CDR3 totals 17 residues. V lost 3 bases, J lost 1 base, and 18 bases lay in between. The germline V gene has CDR1 MDHEN and CDR2 SYDVKM. CDR3 DNA sequence: TGTGCCAGCAGTTTCGACCGACACGCCACCCTCCAAGAGACCCAGTACTTC. This translates into CASSFDRHATLQETQYF.

The chain employs TRBV5-6 and TRBJ1-3; 7 bases line up with TRBD1. V trimming: 4 bases; J trimming: 4 bases; junction bases outside the gene matches: 8. The CDR3 consists of 15 residues. Germline lookup yields CDR1 SGHDT and CDR2 YYEEEE. The CDR3 is CASSPETGPGNTIYF. CDR3 sequence (DNA): TGTGCCAGCAGCCCGGAGACAGGGCCAGGAAACACCATATATTTT.

The J gene is TRBJ2-5, the V gene TRBV11-3, with D tentatively TRBD1 (5 bases). This CDR3 comprises 14 residues. Germline lookup yields CDR1 SGHNT and CDR2 YENEEA. V lost 2 bases and J lost 4, with 11 bases in between. DNA of the CDR3: TGTGCCAGCAGCTTATCGGCAGGGTCAGAGACCCAGTACTTC. Translating it yields CASSLSAGSETQYF.

The rearrangement joins TRBV5-1 to TRBJ2-7; TRBD1 agrees at 8 bases. This CDR3 is 14 amino acids long. The J segment lost 6 bases and the V segment lost 5 bases, leaving 10 bases of the junction unmatched. Germline V gene lookup returns CDR1 SGHRS and CDR2 YFSETQ. CDR3 bases: TGCGCCAGCAGGGATGGGGACAGGCCCTCCGAGCAGTACTTC. Its translation: CASRDGDRPSEQYF.

V is TRBV28 and J is TRBJ2-2; TRBD1 aligns across 10 bases. The V gene's germline CDR1 is MDHEN and CDR2 SYDVKM. The CDR3 consists of 16 residues. Trimming cost V 2 bases and J 6 bases; bases outside gene matches: 6. CDR3 residues: CASSLRTGGLSGELFF. The CDR3 nucleotides are TGTGCCAGCAGTTTAAGGACAGGGGGATTGTCCGGGGAGCTGTTTTTT.

This rearrangement joins TRBV28 to TRBJ1-5; D is unresolved. This CDR3 comprises 11 residues. Between the trimmed V and J ends, which lost 3 bases and 6 bases, there was a span of 3 bases. Looked up from germline, CDR1 is MDHEN and CDR2 is SYDVKM. CDR3 DNA: TGTGCCAGCAGTTTCAGTCAGCCCCAGCATTTT. Its protein product is CASSFSQPQHF. The complete variable domain, with remaining parts taken from reference TRBV28 and TRBJ1-5, reads DVKVTQSSRYLVKRTGEKVFLECVQDMDHENMFWYRQDPGLGLRLIYFSYDVKMKEKGDIPEGYSVSREKKERFSLILESASTNQTSMYLCASSFSQPQHFGDGTRLSIL.

J is TRBJ2-7 and V is TRBV11-2; 9 positions match TRBD1. Germline-derived CDR1 and CDR2 are SGHAT and FQNNGV. The CDR3 has 16 residues. V lost 1 base and J lost 4; bases outside the gene matches: 8. The CDR3 loop is CASSLVAGQGGYEQYF. CDR3 in DNA: TGTGCCAGCAGCTTAGTGGCGGGACAGGGTGGGTACGAGCAGTACTTC.

In its sample, this clone was seen a few times. The rearrangement uses TRBV27 and TRBJ1-3; TRBD1 might be the D (5 bases). From germline, CDR1 is MNHEY and CDR2 SMNVEV (reference sequence). Trimming cost V 5 bases and J 3 bases, with 23 bases left between them. The CDR3 sequence is 18 residues long. In DNA form, the CDR3 reads TGTGCCAGCAGTCTGAACCCCGTTGGTCAGGGAGGTGGAAACACCATATATTTT. Its protein product is CASSLNPVGQGGGNTIYF.